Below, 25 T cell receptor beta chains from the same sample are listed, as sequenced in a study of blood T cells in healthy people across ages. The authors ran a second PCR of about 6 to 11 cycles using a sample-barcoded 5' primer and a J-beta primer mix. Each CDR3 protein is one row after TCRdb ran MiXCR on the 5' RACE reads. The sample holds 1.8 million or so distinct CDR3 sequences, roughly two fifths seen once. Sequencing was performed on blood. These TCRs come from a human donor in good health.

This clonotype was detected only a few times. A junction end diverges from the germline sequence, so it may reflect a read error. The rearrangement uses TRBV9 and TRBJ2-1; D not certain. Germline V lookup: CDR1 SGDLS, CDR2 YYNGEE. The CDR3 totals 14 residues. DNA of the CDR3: TGTGCCGGCAGCGTTGAGGACGACCCGGATGAGCAGTTCTTC. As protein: CAGSVEDDPDEQFF.

The CDR3 sequence is CASSPNLAVSTDTQYF. CDR3 sequence (DNA): TGTGCCAGCAGCCCAAACCTAGCGGTCAGCACAGATACGCAGTATTTT. The chain uses TRBV7-2 and TRBJ2-3; TRBD2 aligns across 7 bases. Trimming removed 5 bases from V and 0 bases from J; junction bases left unmatched: 8. The germline V gene has CDR1 SGHTA and CDR2 FQGNSA. The CDR3 has 16 amino acids.

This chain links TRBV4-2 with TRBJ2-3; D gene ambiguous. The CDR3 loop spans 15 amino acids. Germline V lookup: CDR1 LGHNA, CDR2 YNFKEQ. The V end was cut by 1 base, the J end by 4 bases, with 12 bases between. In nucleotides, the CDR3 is TGTGCCAGCAGCCAAGTTGGTGGGGATCCAGATACGCAGTATTTT. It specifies CASSQVGGDPDTQYF.

The CDR3 nucleotides read TGTGCCAGCTTGGGACAGGGATTAGAGCAGTACTTC. This translates into CASLGQGLEQYF. The rearrangement joins TRBV6-5 to TRBJ2-4; TRBD1 agrees at 9 bases. Per the germline V gene, CDR1 is MNHEY and CDR2 is SVGAGI. The CDR3 is 12 amino acids. The junction had 9 bases not matched to a gene; V was cut back by 8 bases and J by 13 bases.

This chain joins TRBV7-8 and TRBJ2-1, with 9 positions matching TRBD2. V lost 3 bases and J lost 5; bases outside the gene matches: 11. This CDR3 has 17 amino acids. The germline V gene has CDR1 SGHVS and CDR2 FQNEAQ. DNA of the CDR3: TGTGCCAGCAGCTTCACCCTAGCGGGGACCCACAACAATGAGCAGTTCTTC. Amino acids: CASSFTLAGTHNNEQFF.

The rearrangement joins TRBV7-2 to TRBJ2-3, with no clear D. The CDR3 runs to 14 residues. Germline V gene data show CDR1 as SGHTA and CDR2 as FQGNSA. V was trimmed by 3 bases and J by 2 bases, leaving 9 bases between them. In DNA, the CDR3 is TGTGCCAGCAGCTTTCGACCCCTCACAGATACGCAGTATTTT. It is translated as CASSFRPLTDTQYF.

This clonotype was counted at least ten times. CDR3 in amino acids: CASSKAGPQTYEQYF. In DNA, the CDR3 is TGTGCCAGCAGCAAGGCGGGACCGCAGACCTACGAGCAGTACTTC. The chain combines TRBV6-2 or TRBV6-3 with TRBJ2-7; a weak D match, TRBD2 (6 bases). The CDR3 runs 15 residues. Trimming took off 6 bases at V and 2 bases at J, with 17 bases between the two ends. Germline V gene lookup returns CDR1 MNHEY and CDR2 SVGEGT.

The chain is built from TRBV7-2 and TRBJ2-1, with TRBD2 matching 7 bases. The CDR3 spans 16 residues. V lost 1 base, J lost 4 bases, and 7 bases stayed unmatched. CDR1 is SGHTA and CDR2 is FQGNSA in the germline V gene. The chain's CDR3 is CASSLGLGRVYNEQFF. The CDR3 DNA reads TGTGCCAGCAGCTTAGGATTGGGGAGGGTTTACAATGAGCAGTTCTTC.

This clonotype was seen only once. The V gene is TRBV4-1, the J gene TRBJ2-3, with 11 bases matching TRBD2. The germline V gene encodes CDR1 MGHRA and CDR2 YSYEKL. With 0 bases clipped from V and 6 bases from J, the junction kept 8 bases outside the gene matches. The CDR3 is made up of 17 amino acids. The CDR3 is CASSQDISGGALDTQYF. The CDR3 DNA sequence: TGCGCCAGCAGCCAAGATATTAGCGGGGGGGCCTTGGATACGCAGTATTTT.

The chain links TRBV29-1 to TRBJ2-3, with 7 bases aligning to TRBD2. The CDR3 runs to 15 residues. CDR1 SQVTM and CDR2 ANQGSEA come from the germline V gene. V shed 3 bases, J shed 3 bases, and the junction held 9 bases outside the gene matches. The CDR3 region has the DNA TGCAGCGTTGAGAGGGGAGGGACTGGGACAGATACGCAGTATTTT. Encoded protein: CSVERGGTGTDTQYF.

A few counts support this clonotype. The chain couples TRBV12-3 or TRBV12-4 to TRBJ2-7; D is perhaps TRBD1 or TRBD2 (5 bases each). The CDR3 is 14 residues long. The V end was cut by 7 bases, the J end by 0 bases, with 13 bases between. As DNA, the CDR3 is TGTGCCAGCACCTACTGGGGGACCTCCTACGAGCAGTACTTC. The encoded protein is CASTYWGTSYEQYF.

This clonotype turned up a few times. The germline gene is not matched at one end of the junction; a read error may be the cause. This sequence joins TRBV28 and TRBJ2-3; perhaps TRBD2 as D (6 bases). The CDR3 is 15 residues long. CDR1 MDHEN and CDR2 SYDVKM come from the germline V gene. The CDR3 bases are TGTGCCAGCAGTCCCCTTGGAGCGGGCACAGATACACAGTATTTT. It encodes CASSPLGAGTDTQYF. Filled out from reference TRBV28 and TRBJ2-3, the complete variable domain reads DVKVTQSSRYLVKRTGEKVFLECVQDMDHENMFWYRQDPGLGLRLIYFSYDVKMKEKGDIPEGYSVSREKKERFSLILESASTNQTSMYLCASSPLGAGTDTQYFGPGTRLTVL.

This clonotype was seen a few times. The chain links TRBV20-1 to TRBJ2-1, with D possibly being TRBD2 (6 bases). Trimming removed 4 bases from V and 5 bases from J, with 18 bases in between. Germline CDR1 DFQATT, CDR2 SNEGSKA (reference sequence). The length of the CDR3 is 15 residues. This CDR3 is CSAKQARGGDNEQFF. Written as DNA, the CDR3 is TGCAGTGCTAAACAGGCGCGCGGCGGGGACAATGAGCAGTTCTTC.

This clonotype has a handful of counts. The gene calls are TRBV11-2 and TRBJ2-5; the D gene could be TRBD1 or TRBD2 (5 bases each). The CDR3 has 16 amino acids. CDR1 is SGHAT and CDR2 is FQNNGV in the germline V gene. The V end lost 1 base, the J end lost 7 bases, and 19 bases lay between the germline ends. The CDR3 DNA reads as TGTGCCAGCAGCTTAGGAGGGGACGAGGGGTGGTGGACCCAGTACTTC. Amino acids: CASSLGGDEGWWTQYF. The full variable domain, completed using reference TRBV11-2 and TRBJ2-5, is EAGVAQSPRYKIIEKRQSVAFWCNPISGHATLYWYQQILGQGPKLLIQFQNNGVVDDSQLPKDRFSAERLKGVDSTLKIQPAKLEDSAVYLCASSLGGDEGWWTQYFGPGTRLLVL.

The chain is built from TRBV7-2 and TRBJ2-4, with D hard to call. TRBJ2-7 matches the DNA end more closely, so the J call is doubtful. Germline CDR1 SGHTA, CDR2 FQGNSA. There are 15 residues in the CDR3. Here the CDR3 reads CASSLLAIGTYEQYF. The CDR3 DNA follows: TGTGCCAGCAGCTTACTGGCTATAGGAACCTACGAGCAGTACTTC.

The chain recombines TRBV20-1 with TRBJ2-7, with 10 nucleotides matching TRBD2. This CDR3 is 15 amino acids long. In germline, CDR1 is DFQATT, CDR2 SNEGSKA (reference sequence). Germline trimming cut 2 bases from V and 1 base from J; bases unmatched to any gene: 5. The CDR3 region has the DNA TGCAGTGCTAGACTAGCGGGAGCCAGGTCCTACGAGCAGTACTTC. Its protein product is CSARLAGARSYEQYF.

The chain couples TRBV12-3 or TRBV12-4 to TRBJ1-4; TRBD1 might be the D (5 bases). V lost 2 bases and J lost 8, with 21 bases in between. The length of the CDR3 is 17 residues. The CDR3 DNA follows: TGTGCCAGCAGTTTATCTCTCGGGGTTGGGACGGGCGAAAAACTGTTTTTT. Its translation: CASSLSLGVGTGEKLFF.

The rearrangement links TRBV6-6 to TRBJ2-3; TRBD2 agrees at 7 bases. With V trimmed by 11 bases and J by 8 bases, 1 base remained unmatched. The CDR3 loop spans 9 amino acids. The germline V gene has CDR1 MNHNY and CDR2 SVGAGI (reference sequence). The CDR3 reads CACGGTQYF. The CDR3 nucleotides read TGTGCCTGCGGGGGTACGCAGTATTTT.

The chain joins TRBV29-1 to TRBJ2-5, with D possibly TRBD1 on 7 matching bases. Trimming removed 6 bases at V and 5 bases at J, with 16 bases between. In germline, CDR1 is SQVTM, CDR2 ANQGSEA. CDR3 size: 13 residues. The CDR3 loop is CSVRGSGGETQYF. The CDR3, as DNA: TGCAGCGTCAGGGGATCAGGGGGGGAGACCCAGTACTTC. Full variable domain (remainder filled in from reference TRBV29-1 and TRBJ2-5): SAVISQKPSRDICQRGTSLTIQCQVDSQVTMMFWYRQQPGQSLTLIATANQGSEATYESGFVIDKFPISRPNLTFSTLTVSNMSPEDSSIYLCSVRGSGGETQYFGPGTRLLVL.

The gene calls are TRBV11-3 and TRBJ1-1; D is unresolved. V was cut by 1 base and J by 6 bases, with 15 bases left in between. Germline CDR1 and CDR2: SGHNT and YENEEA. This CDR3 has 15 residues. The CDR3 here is CASSLVRLGRPEAFF. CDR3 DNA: TGTGCCAGCAGCTTAGTTCGGTTGGGCAGACCTGAAGCTTTCTTT. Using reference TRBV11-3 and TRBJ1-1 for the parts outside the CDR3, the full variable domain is EAGVVQSPRYKIIEKKQPVAFWCNPISGHNTLYWYLQNLGQGPELLIRYENEEAVDDSQLPKDRFSAERLKGVDSTLKIQPAELGDSAVYLCASSLVRLGRPEAFFGQGTRLTVV.

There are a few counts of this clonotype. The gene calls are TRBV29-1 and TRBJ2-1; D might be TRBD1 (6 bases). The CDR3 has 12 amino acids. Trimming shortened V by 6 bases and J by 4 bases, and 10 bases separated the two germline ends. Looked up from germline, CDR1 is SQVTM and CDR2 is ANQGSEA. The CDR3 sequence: CSVADRYNEQFF. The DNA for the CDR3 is TGCAGCGTGGCGGACAGATACAATGAGCAGTTCTTC.

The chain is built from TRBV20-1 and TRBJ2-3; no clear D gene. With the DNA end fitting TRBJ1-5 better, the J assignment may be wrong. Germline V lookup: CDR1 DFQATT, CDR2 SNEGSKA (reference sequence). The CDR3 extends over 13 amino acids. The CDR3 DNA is TGCAGTGCCGTGGAACCTCCCACAGATACGCAGCATTTT. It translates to CSAVEPPTDTQHF.

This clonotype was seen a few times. The CDR3 nucleotides read TGTGCCATCACTTCAGGGTACAATGAGCAGTTCTTC. This sequence encodes CAITSGYNEQFF. The chain carries TRBV10-3 and TRBJ2-1, with D tentatively TRBD1 (5 bases). The V end was cut by 7 bases, the J end by 4 bases, with 8 bases between. The germline gives CDR1 ENHRY, CDR2 SYGVKD. The CDR3 extends over 12 amino acids.

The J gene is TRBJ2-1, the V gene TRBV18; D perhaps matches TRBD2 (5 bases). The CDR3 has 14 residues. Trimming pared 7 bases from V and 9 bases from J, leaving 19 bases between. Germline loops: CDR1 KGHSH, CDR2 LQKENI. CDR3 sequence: CASYPREGGGEQFF. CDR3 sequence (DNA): TGTGCCAGCTACCCACGCGAGGGTGGTGGTGAGCAGTTCTTC.

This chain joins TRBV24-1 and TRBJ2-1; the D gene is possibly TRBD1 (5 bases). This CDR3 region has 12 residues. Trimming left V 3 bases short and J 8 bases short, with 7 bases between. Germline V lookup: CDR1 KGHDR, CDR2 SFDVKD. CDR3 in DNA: TGTGCCACCAGTGATCGACAGCATGAGCAGTTCTTC. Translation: CATSDRQHEQFF.